What follows describes a single T cell receptor beta chain. This entry belongs to a study of cytomegalovirus exposure and HLA in healthy donors. Study context: There were several hundred genotyped donors. Of these, roughly 82% fell in the genetic ancestry cluster associated with self-reported Caucasian donors.

PCR employed 60 Vbeta and 13 Jbeta primers. Profiled with immunoSEQ multiplex PCR; TCRdb holds only in-frame clones, not every one. The table lists about 230,000 clones, 75% to 85% of them singletons, with 2.7% in the top ten. With 2 bases clipped from V and 9 bases from J, the junction kept 8 bases outside the gene matches. Germline V gene sequence: CDR1 SGHRS, CDR2 YFSETQ. The CDR3 covers 14 residues. This sequence originates from a woman aged 60-70 years in good health and CMV-seropositive. The chain employs TRBV5-1 and TRBJ2-1, with 7 positions matching TRBD2. Source material: PBMCs. In nucleotides, the CDR3 is TGCGCCAGCAGCTTACAGACTAGCAGTAGTGAGCAGTTCTTC. Protein product: CASSLQTSSSEQFF.